The present T cell receptor beta chain was sequenced within a study of cytomegalovirus exposure and HLA in healthy donors. General study points: Presence/absence comparisons presumed near-even sequencing depth among donors.

Germline assignment: CDR1 SNHLY and CDR2 FYNNEI. Trimming left V 9 bases short and J 5 bases short, with 13 bases between. The CDR3 is 12 residues long. PCR primers comprised 60 Vbeta and 13 Jbeta primers. The assay was immunoSEQ multiplex PCR, and TCRdb's table has in-frame clones only and misses some. The sample records some 150,000 clones, roughly 83% being singletons. Remarks on this clone: Its antigen is currently unknown.

Sequencing used PBMCs. The source is a man aged 25 to 40 in good health and CMV-seropositive. The chain has TRBV2 and TRBJ1-1, with unresolved D. CDR3 sequence (DNA): TGTGCCAGTCGCTCAGGCGCGACTGAAGCTTTCTTT. This sequence encodes CASRSGATEAFF.